The 23 T cell receptor beta chains below come from one sample, sequenced in a study of T-cell memory formation after mild COVID-19 listed by TCRdb under 2021. The library was built by means of 5' RACE. The listed sequencing device is Illumina NovaSeq 6000. Using fastp at Q25 and MiXCR, TCRdb reprocessed the public reads and kept productive beta chains. When rows share a CDR3 protein, they turn into one entry using the most common DNA and genes. The sample table holds a few hundred thousand distinct CDR3 sequences, of which 20% to 25% were seen once. Under 25% of the sample rests with the top ten. Sequenced material: PBMCs or a T cell subset sorted from them (not recorded which). The receptors originated from a man younger than 30 who had mild COVID-19 (a few samples of this study predate the infection). The sample titles of this study are shuffled in the database, so cell type and time point are left out; the donor was told from shared clones.

This sequence joins TRBV20-1 and TRBJ2-3, with D perhaps matching TRBD2 (5 bases). The CDR3 totals 15 residues. V shed 6 bases and J shed 3 bases, with 19 bases lying between them. Per germline, CDR1 DFQATT and CDR2 SNEGSKA (reference sequence). CDR3: CSAPAATIATDTQYF. CDR3 DNA: TGCAGTGCCCCGGCAGCAACAATAGCGACAGATACGCAGTATTTT.

This chain links TRBV9 with TRBJ2-6; D is undetermined. V was cut by 0 bases and J by 0 bases, with 7 bases left in between. The CDR3 is 16 residues long. Germline loops: CDR1 SGDLS, CDR2 YYNGEE. The CDR3 protein is CASSVERFSGANVLTF. The CDR3 coding sequence is TGTGCCAGCAGCGTAGAGCGCTTCTCTGGGGCCAACGTCCTGACTTTC.

This clonotype was detected a few times. This chain joins TRBV20-1 and TRBJ2-7; D unclear. Trimming took 2 bases from V and 3 from J, leaving 8 bases between them. Looked up from germline, CDR1 is DFQATT and CDR2 is SNEGSKA (reference sequence). This CDR3 comprises 12 residues. The CDR3 bases are TGCAGTGCTAGAACCGACGGCTACGAGCAGTACTTC. It encodes CSARTDGYEQYF.

This chain links TRBV5-1 with TRBJ2-2; D possibly corresponds to TRBD1 (6 bases). V lost 6 bases, J lost 1 base, and 10 bases lay in between. Per germline, CDR1 SGHRS and CDR2 YFSETQ. The CDR3 sequence is 14 residues long. The CDR3 sequence: CASNQQGNTGELFF. CDR3 DNA: TGCGCCAGCAACCAACAGGGGAACACCGGGGAGCTGTTTTTT.

This clonotype has a handful of counts. The chain uses TRBV19 and TRBJ1-5, with D possibly being TRBD1 (5 bases). CDR3 length equals 15 residues. Germline V CDR1 and CDR2: LNHDA, SQIVND (reference sequence). V was shortened by 3 bases and J by 0 bases, with 9 bases between the two germline ends. CDR3 sequence (DNA): TGTGCCAGTAGTATTGGGGCGTATAGCAATCAGCCCCAGCATTTT. Translation gives CASSIGAYSNQPQHF.

There are a few counts of this clonotype. The CDR3 sequence: CASSATSGGADTQYF. The DNA of the CDR3 is TGTGCCAGCAGCGCTACTAGCGGGGGTGCAGATACGCAGTATTTT. This sequence joins TRBV7-9 and TRBJ2-3; 11 nucleotides agree with TRBD2. Germline V lookup: CDR1 SEHNR, CDR2 FQNEAQ (reference sequence). CDR3 length: 15 amino acids. V shed 5 bases, J shed 4 bases, and the junction held 5 bases outside the gene matches.

This clonotype was picked up a small number of times. The chain uses TRBV5-1 and TRBJ2-6; possibly TRBD2 for D (6 bases). The CDR3 contains 17 residues. V lost 4 bases and J 5 bases, leaving 19 bases between the germline ends. Germline CDR1 reads SGHRS; CDR2 reads YFSETQ. CDR3 amino acids: CASSLGGMALWANVLTF. The CDR3 DNA sequence: TGCGCCAGCAGCCTGGGGGGAATGGCGTTGTGGGCCAACGTCCTGACTTTC.

This chain connects TRBV11-2 to TRBJ2-3, with D possibly TRBD2 on 6 matching bases. With 0 bases removed from V and 6 bases from J, the gap between germline ends came to 10 bases. CDR1 and CDR2 from the germline V gene are SGHAT and FQNNGV. The length of the CDR3 is 14 residues. The CDR3 here is CASSLEQEGDTQYF. The CDR3 DNA reads TGTGCCAGCAGCTTAGAACAGGAGGGGGATACGCAGTATTTT.

This chain's CDR3 is CASSLVGAGEQFF. In DNA, the CDR3 is TGTGCCAGCAGCTTAGTCGGGGCAGGTGAGCAGTTCTTC. The chain uses TRBV7-8 and TRBJ2-1; D may correspond to TRBD1 or TRBD2 (5 bases each). Trimming removed 1 base from V and 9 bases from J, with 10 bases in between. The CDR3 runs to 13 residues. CDR1 and CDR2 (germline): SGHVS, FQNEAQ.

V and J are TRBV7-9 and TRBJ2-5; D gene ambiguous. From germline, CDR1 is SEHNR and CDR2 FQNEAQ (reference sequence). This CDR3 contains 15 residues. The germline V and J ends were trimmed by 5 bases and 5 bases, with 18 bases remaining between them. The CDR3 sequence: CASSRTTTERETQYF. The CDR3 DNA reads TGTGCCAGCAGCCGAACGACGACGGAAAGGGAGACCCAGTACTTC.

The chain has TRBV18 and TRBJ2-7; weak D call: TRBD1 (6 bases). V gave up 6 bases and J gave up 5 bases, with 17 bases separating them. CDR3 length: 14 residues. Germline V lookup: CDR1 KGHSH, CDR2 LQKENI. This chain's CDR3 is CASSRNRVPNEQYV. Here the CDR3 DNA reads TGTGCCAGCTCCAGGAACAGGGTCCCCAACGAGCAGTACGTC.

The chain links TRBV29-1 to TRBJ2-7; 11 bases align to TRBD2. CDR1 and CDR2 from the germline V gene are SQVTM and ANQGSEA. Germline trimming cut 7 bases from V and 6 bases from J; bases unmatched to any gene: 8. There are 13 residues in the CDR3. The CDR3 reads CSAELAGGPEQYF. The CDR3 DNA follows: TGCAGCGCCGAGCTAGCGGGGGGCCCCGAGCAGTACTTC.

The rearrangement uses TRBV7-8 and TRBJ1-6; TRBD1 aligns across 10 bases. V was clipped by 5 bases and J by 10 bases; unmatched bases: 11. CDR1 is SGHVS, CDR2 FQNEAQ, per germline. The CDR3 loop spans 16 amino acids. The CDR3 loop reads CASSQNLRDRGSPLHF. In DNA form, the CDR3 reads TGTGCCAGCAGCCAGAATCTCCGGGACAGGGGATCACCCCTCCACTTT.

This clonotype turned up a few times. The genes are TRBV7-9 and TRBJ2-7, with a weak D call TRBD1 (6 bases). V lost 5 bases, J lost 2 bases, and 19 bases lay in between. There are 16 residues in the CDR3. The germline CDR1 and CDR2 sequences are SEHNR and FQNEAQ (reference sequence). In DNA form, the CDR3 reads TGTGCCAGCAGCCCCAGTGGGAGCGAGGGGGCCTACGAGCAGTACTTC. Translated: CASSPSGSEGAYEQYF.

V gene TRBV20-1 combines with J gene TRBJ2-3; 7 bases line up with TRBD2. V trimming: 3 bases; J trimming: 2 bases; junction bases outside the gene matches: 5. Germline V gives CDR1 DFQATT, CDR2 SNEGSKA (reference sequence). This CDR3 spans 14 amino acids. DNA for the CDR3: TGCAGTGCTAGCTCGGGGGGAGACACAGATACGCAGTATTTT. This gives the protein CSASSGGDTDTQYF.

The chain recombines TRBV4-1 with TRBJ2-3; D perhaps matches TRBD2 (6 bases). Germline V gene sequence: CDR1 MGHRA, CDR2 YSYEKL. The CDR3 totals 17 residues. Trimming pared 4 bases from V and 0 bases from J, leaving 17 bases between. CDR3 sequence reads: CASSPRSREISTDTQYF. The CDR3 nucleotides are TGCGCCAGCAGCCCCCGTTCCCGGGAGATCAGCACAGATACGCAGTATTTT.

This clonotype was seen many times. The V call is TRBV7-2, the J call TRBJ2-7, with 7 positions matching TRBD2. The CDR3 spans 13 residues. Germline-derived CDR1 and CDR2 are SGHTA and FQGNSA. V shed 2 bases, J shed 4 bases, and the junction held 2 bases outside the gene matches. The CDR3 DNA follows: TGTGCCAGCAGCTTACAGCGGGGTTACGAGCAGTACTTC. Its translation is CASSLQRGYEQYF.

This sequence joins TRBV5-1 and TRBJ1-2; possibly TRBD1 for D (6 bases). V gave up 2 bases and J gave up 4 bases, with 18 bases separating them. CDR1 and CDR2 (germline): SGHRS, YFSETQ. The CDR3 is 16 amino acids. The CDR3 DNA reads TGCGCCAGCAGCTTTCTCATCGGGGGGCCCTTCTATGGCTACACCTTC. Protein: CASSFLIGGPFYGYTF.

The chain is built from TRBV2 and TRBJ1-5; 7 bases map to TRBD1. This CDR3 is built from 13 residues. Germline lookup yields CDR1 SNHLY and CDR2 FYNNEI. Germline trimming cut 8 bases from V and 7 bases from J; bases unmatched to any gene: 8. CDR3: CASCGQGEQPQHF. As DNA, the CDR3 is TGTGCCAGCTGCGGGCAGGGGGAACAGCCCCAGCATTTT.

This clonotype was detected a few times. This chain connects TRBV2 to TRBJ1-2; 11 bases are shared with TRBD1. The V and J ends lost 4 bases and 6 bases, in that order; junction bases with no gene match: 1. CDR1 and CDR2 from the germline V gene are SNHLY and FYNNEI. CDR3 length: 13 residues. The DNA of the CDR3 is TGTGCCAGCAGTGGGGACAGGGGGAATGGCTACACCTTC. This encodes CASSGDRGNGYTF.

V and J are TRBV29-1 and TRBJ2-2; a possible D gene is TRBD1 (6 bases). The CDR3 covers 13 residues. CDR1 SQVTM and CDR2 ANQGSEA come from the germline V gene. Trimming took 2 bases from V and 6 from J, leaving 10 bases between them. The CDR3 region is CSVESDRSGELFF. In nucleotides, the CDR3 is TGCAGCGTTGAATCAGACAGGTCCGGGGAGCTGTTTTTT.

This clonotype has just a few counts. The rearrangement uses TRBV20-1 and TRBJ2-7; the D is unclear. The CDR3 has 13 amino acids. V was trimmed by 0 bases and J by 7 bases, leaving 13 bases between them. CDR1 is DFQATT, CDR2 SNEGSKA, per germline (reference sequence). DNA for the CDR3: TGCAGTGCTAGAGATCCCAAATCGTTGGAGCAGTACGTC. Protein: CSARDPKSLEQYV.

The CDR3 DNA sequence: TGTGCCAGCAGCTTACAGGGGTTGGAGGGCACTGAAGCTTTCTTT. This encodes CASSLQGLEGTEAFF. The chain links TRBV5-8 to TRBJ1-1; 7 bases are shared with TRBD1. Losses at the gene ends were 2 bases for V and 4 bases for J; bases not matched to a gene: 8. The CDR3 length is 15 residues. Germline assignment: CDR1 SGHTS and CDR2 YDEGEE.